This TCR beta chain was identified in a study of technical replicates of blood from a handful of donors. V lost 3 bases and J lost 1, with 24 bases in between. Germline CDR1 MGHRA, CDR2 YSYEKL. The CDR3 length is 19 residues. Measured with immunoSEQ multiplex PCR; TCRdb has only the in-frame clones, and not every one. Seen here are tens of thousands of clones, just over 90% observed once, and the top ten hold 0.24%. V gene TRBV4-1 combines with J gene TRBJ1-1, with D possibly TRBD1 on 6 matching bases. This clonotype was sampled from a human donor in good health. Sequences were obtained from T cells isolated from PBMCs. DNA for the CDR3: TGCGCCAGCAGCCACAGTGGAAACCAACAGGGTCCCGGGAACACTGAAGCTTTCTTT. Residues: CASSHSGNQQGPGNTEAFF.